These 5 T cell receptor beta chains originate from one sample sequenced in a study of shared clonotypes between healthy human individuals (dated by TCRdb to 2020 to 2022). CD8 naive samples were obtained by positive selection for CCR7 among CD45RO-negative cells, yielding a CD45RA+CCR7+ population from which TemRA cells were excluded. Receptor libraries were prepared by the immunoSEQ multiplex PCR assay. The table comes from immuneACCESS by way of TCRdb, which keeps in-frame sequences with V and J called. Part of the clones is missing from these tables; in studies checked, under half for an unresolved V gene and the rest for unknown reasons. The sample has around 1.9 million clones on record, approximately 94% of them singletons. The ten largest clonotypes hold about 1.5% of the sample. Material: naive CD8+ T cells from PBMCs. The cell subset or site label of this sample denotes: CD45RA+CCR7+. The origin of the receptors is a young man in good health. Some clones in this sample may be carry-over from other donors' samples.

V and J are TRBV28 and TRBJ2-7; 8 nucleotides align to TRBD2. The CDR3 sequence is 15 residues long. The germline gives CDR1 MDHEN, CDR2 SYDVKM. J lost 5 bases, V lost 5 bases, and 11 bases had no gene match. CDR3 protein: CASSPFWAREDEQYF. Written as DNA, the CDR3 is TGTGCCAGCAGTCCCTTTTGGGCGCGGGAGGACGAGCAGTACTTC.

As concerns this clone: This specimen includes other DNA sequences encoding the same CDR3. The chain joins TRBV29-1 to TRBJ1-3; D is uncertain. The V end was cut by 4 bases, the J end by 4 bases, with 5 bases between. Germline-derived CDR1 and CDR2 are SQVTM and ANQGSEA. The CDR3 is 11 amino acids. The CDR3, as DNA: TGCAGCGTTGGCCGAGGAAACACCATATATTTT. It yields the protein CSVGRGNTIYF.

The V call is TRBV28, the J call TRBJ2-1, with 8 bases fitting TRBD1. The V gene end was trimmed by 4 bases and the J gene end by 7 bases; junction bases not matched to a gene: 24. Germline V gene lookup returns CDR1 MDHEN and CDR2 SYDVKM. The CDR3 extends over 20 amino acids. CDR3 sequence reads: CASSSPRMDRAAPFMNEQFF. CDR3 DNA: TGTGCCAGCAGTTCTCCTAGGATGGACAGGGCAGCTCCATTTATGAATGAGCAGTTCTTC.

The gene calls are TRBV27 and TRBJ1-1, with D possibly TRBD1 on 5 matching bases. The CDR3 contains 14 residues. Germline CDR1 MNHEY, CDR2 SMNVEV (reference sequence). The V end lost 7 bases, the J end lost 8 bases, and 20 bases lay between the germline ends. CDR3 residues: CASTIQAGTEEAFF. The CDR3 DNA follows: TGTGCCAGCACTATTCAAGCCGGGACGGAAGAAGCTTTCTTT.

The count of this clone is one. The chain uses TRBV27 and TRBJ2-7; either TRBD1 or TRBD2 may fit D (5 bases each). Per the germline V gene, CDR1 is MNHEY and CDR2 is SMNVEV (reference sequence). Deletions cut 2 bases from V and 1 base from J, with 15 bases between. The CDR3 extends over 16 amino acids. CDR3 amino acids: CASSLGAGTESYEQYF. In DNA, the CDR3 is TGTGCCAGCAGTTTAGGGGCCGGGACGGAGTCCTACGAGCAGTACTTC.